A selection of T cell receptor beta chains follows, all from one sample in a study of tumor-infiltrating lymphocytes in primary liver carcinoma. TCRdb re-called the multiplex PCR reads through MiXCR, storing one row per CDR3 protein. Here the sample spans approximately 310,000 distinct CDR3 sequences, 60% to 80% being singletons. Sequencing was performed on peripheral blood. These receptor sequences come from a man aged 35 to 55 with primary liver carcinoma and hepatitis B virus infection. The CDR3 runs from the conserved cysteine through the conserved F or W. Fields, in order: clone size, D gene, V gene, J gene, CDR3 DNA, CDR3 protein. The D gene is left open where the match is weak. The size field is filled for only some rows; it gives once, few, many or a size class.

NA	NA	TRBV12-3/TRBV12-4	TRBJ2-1	TGTGCCAGCAGTTTAGTTTCCCGGATTAGCGATCAGGGGAACAATGAGCAGTTCTTC	CASSLVSRISDQGNNEQFF
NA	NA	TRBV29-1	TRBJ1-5	TGCAGCGTTGGGGGAACGAGCAATCAGTCCCAGCCTTTT	CSVGGTSNQSQPF
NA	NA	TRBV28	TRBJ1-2	TGTGCCAGCAGTTTACTCTCGCCCGGAGCCGGGGGTGGCTACACCTTC	CASSLLSPGAGGGYTF
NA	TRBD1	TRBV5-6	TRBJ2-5	TGTGCCAGCAGCTTACGTACCGGGACAGGGGACGAAGAGACCCAGTACTTC	CASSLRTGTGDEETQYF
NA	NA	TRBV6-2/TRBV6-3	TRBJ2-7	TGTGCCAGCAGTTACTCCTGTGGAAACGAGCAGCACTTC	CASSYSCGNEQHF
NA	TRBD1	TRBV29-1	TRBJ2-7	TGCAGCGTGGGGACAGGGTTCGAGCAGTGCTTC	CSVGTGFEQCF
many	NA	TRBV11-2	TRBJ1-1	TGTGCCAGCAGCTTAAGACCCGGGACCCGAGGCGCTGAAGCTTTCTTT	CASSLRPGTRGAEAFF
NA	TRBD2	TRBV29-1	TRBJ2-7	TGCAGCGTTTCAGGGACTAGCACGCGGTACTTC	CSVSGTSTRYF
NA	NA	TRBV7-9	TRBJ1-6	TGTGCCAGCAGCTCCGGTGATCACAATTCACCCCTCCACTTT	CASSSGDHNSPLHF
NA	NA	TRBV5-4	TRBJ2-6	TGTGCCAGCAGCCTTGACAGCTCTGGGGCCAACGTCCTGACTTTC	CASSLDSSGANVLTF
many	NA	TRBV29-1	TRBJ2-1	TGCAGCGTTGTTGCCTACAATGAGCAGTTCTTC	CSVVAYNEQFF
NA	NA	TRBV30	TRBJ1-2	TGTGCCTGGAGTGAGGGGGTCCACTATGGCTACGCCTTC	CAWSEGVHYGYAF
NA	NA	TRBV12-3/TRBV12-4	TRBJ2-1	TGTGCCAGTAGTCAGCGGACAGAGAATGAGCAGTTCTTC	CASSQRTENEQFF
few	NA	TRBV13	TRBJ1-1	TGTGCCAGCAGCTTTGGGGACATCAACACTGAAGCTTTCTTT	CASSFGDINTEAFF
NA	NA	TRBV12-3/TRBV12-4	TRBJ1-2	TGTGCCAGCAGTTTAGAGGGTCACGGCTACACATTC	CASSLEGHGYTF
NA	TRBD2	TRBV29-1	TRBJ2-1	TGCAGCATCCGTAGCGGGCCCGGGTACAATGAGCAGTTCTTC	CSIRSGPGYNEQFF
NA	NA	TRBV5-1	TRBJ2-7	TGCGCCAGCAGCCCGGGCGTGACAGGAACCTACGAGCAGTACTTC	CASSPGVTGTYEQYF
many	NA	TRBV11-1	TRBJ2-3	TGTGCCAGCAGCTTACTTAGCGGAAGGAGGGCAGATACGCAGTATTTT	CASSLLSGRRADTQYF
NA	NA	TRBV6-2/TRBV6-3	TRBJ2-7	TGTGCCAGCAAAAGACTACATGAGGGCTACGTGCAGTACTTC	CASKRLHEGYVQYF
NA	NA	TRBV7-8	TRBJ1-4	TGTGCCAGCGGCCCCGCCCGACAGGATTTTTTCGCGACTAATGAAAAACTGTTTTTT	CASGPARQDFFATNEKLFF
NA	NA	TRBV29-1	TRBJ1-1	TGCAACGCGGACCCAGCTAACACTGAAGCTTTCTTT	CNADPANTEAFF
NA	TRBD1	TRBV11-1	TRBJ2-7	TGTGCCAGTAGCTTTGGGACAGGGGTCTGGGAGCTGTACTTC	CASSFGTGVWELYF
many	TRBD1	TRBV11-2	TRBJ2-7	TGTGCCAGCAGCGAACAGGGGAACTCCTACGAGCAGTACTTC	CASSEQGNSYEQYF
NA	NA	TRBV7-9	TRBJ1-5	TGTGCCAGCAGCTTAGGAACAGGGTTCAATCAGCCCCAGCATTTT	CASSLGTGFNQPQHF
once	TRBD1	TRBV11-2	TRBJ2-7	TGTGCCAGAAGCTTAGGCTGGACGCAGGGGGCAGACGAACAGTACTTC	CARSLGWTQGADEQYF
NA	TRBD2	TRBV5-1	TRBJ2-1	TGCGCCAGTAGCTTGCCTTCTAGCGGGATCTACAATGAGCAGTTCTTC	CASSLPSSGIYNEQFF
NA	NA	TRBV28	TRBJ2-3	TGTACCAGCAGTTTTGGGGCTTTGGGGGATACGCAGTATTTT	CTSSFGALGDTQYF
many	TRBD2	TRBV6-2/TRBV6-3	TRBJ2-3	TGTGCCAGCAGATGGACTAGCGTAGATACGCAGTATTTT	CASRWTSVDTQYF
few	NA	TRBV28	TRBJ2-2	TGTGCCAGCAGACCAGGACATCTCTCCACCGGGGAGCTGTTTTTT	CASRPGHLSTGELFF
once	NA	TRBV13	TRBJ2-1	TGTGCCAGCAGCGAGAGGATCTCCTACAATGAGCAGTTCTTC	CASSERISYNEQFF
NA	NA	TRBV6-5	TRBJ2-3	TGTGACAGCAAGACGGACCTCGACACAGATACGCAGTATTTT	CDSKTDLDTDTQYF